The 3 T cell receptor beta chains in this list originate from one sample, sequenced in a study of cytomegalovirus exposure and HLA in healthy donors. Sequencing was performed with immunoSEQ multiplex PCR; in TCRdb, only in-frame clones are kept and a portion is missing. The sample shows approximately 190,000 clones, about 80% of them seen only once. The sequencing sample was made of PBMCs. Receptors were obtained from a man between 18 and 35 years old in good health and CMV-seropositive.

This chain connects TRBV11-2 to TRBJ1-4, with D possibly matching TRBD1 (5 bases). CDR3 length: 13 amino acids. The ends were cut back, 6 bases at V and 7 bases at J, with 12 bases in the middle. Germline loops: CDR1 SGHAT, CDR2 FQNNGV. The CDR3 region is CASRKAGLEKLFF. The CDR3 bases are TGTGCCAGCAGGAAGGCAGGGCTTGAAAAACTGTTTTTT.

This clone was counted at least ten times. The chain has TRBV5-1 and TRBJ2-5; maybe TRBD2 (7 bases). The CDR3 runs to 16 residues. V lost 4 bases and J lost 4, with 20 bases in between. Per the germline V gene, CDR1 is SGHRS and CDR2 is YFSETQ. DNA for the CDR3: TGCGCCAGCAGCCTGCCCGGAGGGGGGGGAGTAGAGACCCAGTACTTC. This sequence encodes CASSLPGGGGVETQYF. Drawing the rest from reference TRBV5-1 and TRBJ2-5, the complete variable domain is KAGVTQTPRYLIKTRGQQVTLSCSPISGHRSVSWYQQTPGQGLQFLFEYFSETQRNKGNFPGRFSGRQFSNSRSEMNVSTLELGDSALYLCASSLPGGGGVETQYFGPGTRLLVL.

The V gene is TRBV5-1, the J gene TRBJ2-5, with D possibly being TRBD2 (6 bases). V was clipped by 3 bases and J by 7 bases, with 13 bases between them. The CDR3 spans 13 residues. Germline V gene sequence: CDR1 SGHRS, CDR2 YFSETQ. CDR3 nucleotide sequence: TGCGCCAGCAGCTCAGGCCCCGGGGGGACCCAGTACTTC. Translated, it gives CASSSGPGGTQYF.